Detailed here is one T cell receptor (beta chain). Making TCR beta cDNA involved around 510 ng total RNA and a constant-region primer. Employing slightly modified ARM-PCR, three nested multiplex PCR rounds were run, and these gave rise to the TCR beta libraries. The first two PCR rounds used TRBV1-TRBV30 primers with a Cbeta primer, roughly 10 cycles each. TCRdb itself ran the multiplex PCR reads through MiXCR, one entry per CDR3 protein. The data hold approximately 110,000 distinct CDR3 sequences, with under 65% observed a single time. The data are from a study of tumor-infiltrating lymphocytes in primary liver carcinoma. Total RNA and DNA came together from around 20-30 mg of bulk tissue without cell sorting. The CDR3 spans 14 residues. In germline, CDR1 is SGHNT, CDR2 YYREEE (reference sequence).

This sequence joins TRBV5-4 and TRBJ2-3; D is ambiguous. What was sequenced was liver tumor tissue from sampling region 3. Subset noted: tumor region T3, left-lateral pole. This clonotype was obtained from a woman aged 60 to 75 with primary liver carcinoma and hepatitis B virus infection. CDR3 sequence reads: CARSFLGSTDTQYF. The CDR3 nucleotides are TGTGCTAGGAGCTTTTTGGGTAGTACAGATACGCAGTATTTT.